The sequence of this T cell receptor (beta chain) was determined in a study of circulating CD8 cells and anti-PD-1 response in melanoma. The QIAseq Immune Repertoire TCR panel built the libraries from roughly 16 ng of total RNA. MiXCR, run by TCRdb on the reads, gives a single entry per CDR3 protein. The repertoire consists of 350 to 450 distinct CDR3 sequences, with around 2.9% occurring once and the leading ten covering 13% to 15%. Notes on the study in general: DNEG was most diverse; TIGIT repertoires were least diverse. Clonotype sharing was highest between DPOS and TIGIT subsets. Some patients were treatment-naive; others were previously treated.

This clonotype is large within its sample. The antigen is unknown. Four subsets defined by PD-1 and/or TIGIT were sorted from live CD3+CD8+TCRalphabeta+ cells. CDR1 SEHNR and CDR2 FQNEAQ come from the germline V gene (reference sequence). V lost 4 bases, J lost 1 base, and 4 bases lay in between. The CDR3 is 13 amino acids. The TCR comes from a human donor with melanoma. J is TRBJ2-2 and V is TRBV7-9; D is ambiguous. The material sequenced was CD8+ T cells from PBMCs, taken at baseline or after one month of anti-PD-1 therapy (not recorded which). Here the CDR3 reads CASSSMNTGELFF. Written as DNA, the CDR3 is TGTGCCAGCAGCTCCATGAACACCGGGGAGCTGTTTTTT.